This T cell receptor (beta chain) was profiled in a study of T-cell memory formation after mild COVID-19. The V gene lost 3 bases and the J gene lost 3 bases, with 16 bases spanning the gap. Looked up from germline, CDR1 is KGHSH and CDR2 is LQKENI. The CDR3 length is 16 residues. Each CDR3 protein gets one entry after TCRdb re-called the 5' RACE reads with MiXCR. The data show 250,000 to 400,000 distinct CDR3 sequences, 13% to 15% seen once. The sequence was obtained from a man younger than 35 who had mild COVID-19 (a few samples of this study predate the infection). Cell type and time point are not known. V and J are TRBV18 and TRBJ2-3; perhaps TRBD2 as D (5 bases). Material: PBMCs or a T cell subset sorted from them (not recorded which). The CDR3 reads CASSPLLFGDTDTQYF. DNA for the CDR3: TGTGCCAGCTCACCCCTGCTCTTCGGGGATACAGATACGCAGTATTTT.